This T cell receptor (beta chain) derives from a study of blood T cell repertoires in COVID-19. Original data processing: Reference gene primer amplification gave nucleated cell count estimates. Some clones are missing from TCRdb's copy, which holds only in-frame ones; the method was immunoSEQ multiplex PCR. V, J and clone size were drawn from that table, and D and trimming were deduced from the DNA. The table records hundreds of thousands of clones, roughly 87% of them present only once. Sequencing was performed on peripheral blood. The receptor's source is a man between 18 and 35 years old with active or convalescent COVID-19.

The CDR3 DNA reads TGCGCCAGCAGCTTGGATGACTTCTCTGGAAACACCATATATTTT. The encoded protein is CASSLDDFSGNTIYF. The chain links TRBV5-1 to TRBJ1-3; D gene unclear. In germline, CDR1 is SGHRS, CDR2 YFSETQ. This CDR3 has 15 amino acids. V shed 0 bases and J shed 0 bases, with 7 bases lying between them.